A single T cell receptor (beta chain) is shown here with its context. Its antigen is undetermined. The sample originates from a study of a mutant IDH1 vaccine in newly diagnosed glioma. The overall study: Earlier care involved radiotherapy, temozolomide, or both, and the majority received both. Week 35 brought visit V12, which was followed by visit V13 at week 47.

V trimming: 4 bases; J trimming: 2 bases; junction bases outside the gene matches: 11. CDR1 SGHRS and CDR2 YFSETQ come from the germline V gene. The CDR3 has 17 amino acids. The time point was: week 35, safety follow-up. Doses comprised 300 ug of mutant IDH1 20-mer peptide each, plus topical imiquimod. The assay was immunoSEQ multiplex PCR, and TCRdb's table has in-frame clones only and misses some. This sample yields 45,000 to 55,000 clones, of which 75% to 85% are seen a single time; 12% belongs to the top ten. The receptor was derived from a man aged 35 to 55 with glioma. The sequencing used PBMCs, collected from a glioma patient whose treatment included an IDH1 peptide vaccine. The V call is TRBV5-1, the J call TRBJ2-3, with 9 bases identical to TRBD1. CDR3 region: CASSATDRGGFTDTQYF. CDR3 nucleotides: TGCGCCAGCAGCGCCACGGACAGGGGTGGGTTCACAGATACGCAGTATTTT.